What follows describes a single TCR beta chain. No antigen is known for it. Germline loops: CDR1 SGHAT, CDR2 FQNNGV. There are 15 residues in the CDR3. The entry originates in a study of cytomegalovirus exposure and HLA in healthy donors. Findings and caveats of the study: Researchers reportedly found TCR beta sequences accurately predicted most subjects' HLA-A and HLA-B alleles. Researchers counted 180 or so TCR beta chains as cytomegalovirus-associated. According to a later analysis, most TCR beta chains associated with CMV appeared HLA-restricted.

The primer mix had 60 Vbeta and 13 Jbeta primers. Profiled with immunoSEQ multiplex PCR; TCRdb holds only in-frame clones, not every one. The sample lists under 200,000 clones; about four fifths were seen once. The genes are TRBV11-2 and TRBJ2-5; 11 bases map to TRBD2. The J call may be mistaken, given a closer DNA end match to TRBJ2-7. This sequence originates from a male donor in good health and CMV-seropositive. The specimen was PBMCs. CDR3 sequence: CASSLLAGGLYEQYF. The DNA of the CDR3 is TGTGCCAGCAGCTTACTAGCGGGGGGACTTTACGAGCAGTACTTC.